Following are 19 T cell receptor beta chains from one sample sequenced in a study of CD4+ T cells in melanoma. Method: immunoSEQ multiplex PCR; TCRdb's copy keeps in-frame clones and lacks some. This sample yields around 100,000 clones, of which around 93% are seen a single time; around 3.3% belongs to the top ten. Input material: peripheral blood. Receptors originate from a human donor with melanoma.

The chain uses TRBV18 and TRBJ1-6, with TRBD1 matching 12 bases. This CDR3 contains 17 residues. In germline, CDR1 is KGHSH, CDR2 LQKENI. Trimming cost V 4 bases and J 6 bases; bases outside gene matches: 7. The CDR3 bases are TGTGCCAGCTCACGAAGGGACAGGGGGCACGGTAATTCACCCCTCCACTTT. Its protein product is CASSRRDRGHGNSPLHF.

This clone has a single count. The genes are TRBV28 and TRBJ2-1; TRBD2 might be the D (5 bases). With 8 bases removed from V and 13 bases from J, the gap between germline ends came to 27 bases. This CDR3 comprises 15 residues. Per the germline V gene, CDR1 is MDHEN and CDR2 is SYDVKM. The CDR3: CASYTPISGKGSQFF. CDR3 DNA: TGTGCCAGCTATACCCCAATCTCGGGGAAGGGAAGCCAGTTCTTC.

The J gene is TRBJ2-6, the V gene TRBV7-3; a possible D gene is TRBD1 (5 bases). V lost 5 bases and J 4 bases, leaving 15 bases between the germline ends. The CDR3 sequence is 16 residues long. CDR1 and CDR2 (germline): SGHTA, FQGTGA. The CDR3, as DNA: TGTGCCAGCAGCCCGCGCCCAGGGTACGGGGCCAACGTCCTGACTTTC. Protein product: CASSPRPGYGANVLTF.

DNA for the CDR3: TGTGCCAGCAGCCTAATCAGGGACAATGAGCAGTTCTTC. Protein: CASSLIRDNEQFF. The rearrangement joins TRBV5-8 to TRBJ2-1; the D gene is possibly TRBD1 (5 bases). V was shortened by 4 bases and J by 5 bases, with 10 bases between the two germline ends. Germline V gene lookup returns CDR1 SGHTS and CDR2 YDEGEE. The CDR3 consists of 13 residues.

This clone was counted once. This chain uses TRBV28 with TRBJ1-2, with 8 nucleotides matching TRBD1. The CDR3 length is 18 residues. V gave up 2 bases and J gave up 8 bases; unmatched junction bases: 19. Germline values: CDR1 MDHEN, CDR2 SYDVKM. The CDR3 is CASSLGPNGQGGDGGYTF. CDR3 in DNA: TGTGCCAGCAGTTTAGGGCCCAACGGACAGGGAGGGGATGGAGGCTACACCTTC.

The chain joins TRBV7-2 to TRBJ1-4; D remains unclear. Germline V CDR1 and CDR2: SGHTA, FQGNSA. The CDR3 extends over 16 amino acids. V was trimmed by 2 bases and J by 0 bases, leaving 10 bases between them. As DNA, the CDR3 is TGTGCCAGCAGCTTAACCAAGGGTGCAACTAATGAAAAACTGTTTTTT. Translating it yields CASSLTKGATNEKLFF. The whole variable domain, filled in from reference TRBV7-2 and TRBJ1-4, reads GAGVSQSPSNKVTEKGKDVELRCDPISGHTALYWYRQSLGQGLEFLIYFQGNSAPDKSGLPSDRFSAERTGGSVSTLTIQRTQQEDSAVYLCASSLTKGATNEKLFFGSGTQLSVL.

This clone was detected a few times. The CDR3 sequence: CARPEGYEQYF. In DNA, the CDR3 is TGCGCCAGACCGGAGGGCTACGAGCAGTACTTC. The gene calls are TRBV10-1 and TRBJ2-7; D is perhaps TRBD2 (6 bases). V was pared by 9 bases and J by 3 bases, with 9 bases between. Germline assignment: CDR1 WNHNN and CDR2 SYGVQD (reference sequence). This CDR3 contains 11 residues.

This clone turned up a few times. The chain links TRBV18 to TRBJ1-1; D may be TRBD1 (5 bases). Germline V gene sequence: CDR1 KGHSH, CDR2 LQKENI. V gave up 2 bases and J gave up 2 bases, with 12 bases separating them. This CDR3 is 15 amino acids long. In DNA, the CDR3 is TGTGCCAGCTCACCAGGACCGGGGGGTAACACTGAAGCTTTCTTT. This translates into CASSPGPGGNTEAFF.

The rearrangement uses TRBV9 and TRBJ2-3; 9 bases match TRBD1. The CDR3 consists of 15 residues. Losses at the gene ends were 6 bases for V and 3 bases for J; bases not matched to a gene: 8. Per germline, CDR1 SGDLS and CDR2 YYNGEE. CDR3 sequence reads: CASTVTGGITDTQYF. DNA of the CDR3: TGTGCCAGCACAGTAACAGGGGGCATTACAGATACGCAGTATTTT.

In the case of this clone: Additional DNA sequences in this sample encode the identical CDR3. The V call is TRBV28, the J call TRBJ1-2; no reliable D call. The germline gives CDR1 MDHEN, CDR2 SYDVKM. The CDR3 is made up of 12 amino acids. Trimming removed 3 bases from V and 7 bases from J, with 9 bases in between. CDR3 amino acids: CASSLGWGGYTF. CDR3 bases: TGTGCCAGCAGTTTGGGGTGGGGTGGCTACACCTTC.

V usage is TRBV29-1 and J usage is TRBJ2-7; 8 nucleotides line up with TRBD2. Germline-derived CDR1 and CDR2 are SQVTM and ANQGSEA. Trimming removed 6 bases from V and 7 bases from J; junction bases left unmatched: 8. The CDR3 totals 12 residues. CDR3 amino acids: CSVEAGGEEQYF. The CDR3 DNA follows: TGCAGCGTGGAGGCGGGGGGTGAAGAGCAGTACTTC.

V usage is TRBV19 and J usage is TRBJ1-4; TRBD1 is a possible D gene (5 bases). The germline CDR1 and CDR2 sequences are LNHDA and SQIVND (reference sequence). Trimming cost V 1 base and J 3 bases, with 9 bases left between them. The CDR3 length is 15 residues. The CDR3 loop is CASSIAGLPNEKLFF. CDR3 nucleotide sequence: TGTGCCAGTAGTATAGCGGGGCTCCCTAATGAAAAACTGTTTTTT. Using reference TRBV19 and TRBJ1-4 for the parts outside the CDR3, the full variable domain is DGGITQSPKYLFRKEGQNVTLSCEQNLNHDAMYWYRQDPGQGLRLIYYSQIVNDFQKGDIAEGYSVSREKKESFPLTVTSAQKNPTAFYLCASSIAGLPNEKLFFGSGTQLSVL.

This rearrangement joins TRBV27 to TRBJ1-6; a possible D gene is TRBD1 (6 bases). The germline CDR1 and CDR2 sequences are MNHEY and SMNVEV (reference sequence). The CDR3 extends over 14 amino acids. Trimming took 8 bases from V and 7 from J, leaving 15 bases between them. The CDR3 DNA is TGTGCCAGCGCAGCCCAAGGGGGGAATTCACCCCTCCACTTT. Translation gives CASAAQGGNSPLHF.

This chain uses TRBV7-3 with TRBJ1-1, with no clear D. Looked up from germline, CDR1 is SGHTA and CDR2 is FQGTGA. V lost 6 bases and J 1 base, leaving 9 bases between the germline ends. This CDR3 is built from 13 residues. CDR3 coding DNA: TGTGCCAGCAGTTCATTAGGGAACACTGAAGCTTTCTTT. Protein product: CASSSLGNTEAFF.

V usage is TRBV6-5 and J usage is TRBJ2-7; tentatively, D is TRBD1 (5 bases). The V gene's germline CDR1 is MNHEY and CDR2 SVGAGI. Trimming stripped 2 bases from V and 5 bases from J, with 10 bases between. CDR3 length: 13 residues. The CDR3 DNA sequence: TGTGCCAGCAGTTACCCGGGCAGGGACGAGCAGTACTTC. Its protein is CASSYPGRDEQYF.

The chain couples TRBV7-2 to TRBJ2-7; 11 nucleotides align to TRBD2. The germline gives CDR1 SGHTA, CDR2 FQGNSA. Germline trimming cut 1 base from V and 2 bases from J; bases unmatched to any gene: 4. This CDR3 region has 16 residues. The CDR3 DNA sequence: TGTGCCAGCAGCTTAGGACTAGCGGGATCCCCCTACGAGCAGTACTTC. Amino acids: CASSLGLAGSPYEQYF.

This chain links TRBV25-1 with TRBJ2-3, with 7 bases matching TRBD1. J gave up 3 bases and V 3 bases, and 9 bases lay outside the gene matches. The CDR3 is made up of 16 amino acids. In germline, CDR1 is MGHDK, CDR2 SYGVNS. The CDR3 spells CASSDRRQGRTDTQYF. CDR3 DNA sequence: TGTGCCAGCAGTGATCGGAGACAGGGTCGAACAGATACGCAGTATTTT. The full variable domain, in which reference TRBV25-1 and TRBJ2-3 provide the parts outside the CDR3, is EADIYQTPRYLVIGTGKKITLECSQTMGHDKMYWYQQDPGMELHLIHYSYGVNSTEKGDLSSESTVSRIRTEHFPLTLESARPSHTSQYLCASSDRRQGRTDTQYFGPGTRLTVL.

The V call is TRBV13, the J call TRBJ1-1; D perhaps matches TRBD1 (6 bases). Germline V CDR1 and CDR2: PRHDT, FYEKMQ (reference sequence). V was shortened by 0 bases and J by 1 base, with 9 bases between the two germline ends. The CDR3 totals 15 residues. DNA for the CDR3: TGTGCCAGCAGCTTAGGCCGGGGGCGGAACACTGAAGCTTTCTTT. It encodes CASSLGRGRNTEAFF.

This chain connects TRBV5-1 to TRBJ1-1; D uncertain. Trimming cost V 1 base and J 2 bases, with 6 bases left between them. The germline gives CDR1 SGHRS, CDR2 YFSETQ. The CDR3 length is 13 residues. CDR3 nucleotide sequence: TGCGCCAGCAGCTTGCAAGGAAACACTGAAGCTTTCTTT. This codes for CASSLQGNTEAFF.